A single sample is the source of the 24 T cell receptor beta chains below, sequenced in a study of T-cell reconstitution after alpha-beta-depleted transplantation in children. Molecular barcoding with unique molecular identifiers was used for the TCRbeta library. TCRdb called the PCR reads again in MiXCR, with one record for every CDR3 protein. The sample has a few hundred thousand distinct CDR3 sequences; approximately 12% are singletons. The sample here was PBMCs, taken from the stem cell graft. The source is a human donor who donated a stem cell graft to a child with Fanconi anemia.

The J gene is TRBJ2-7, the V gene TRBV20-1, with TRBD2 matching 8 bases. V dropped 0 bases and J dropped 0; count of bases not matched to a gene: 10. Looked up from germline, CDR1 is DFQATT and CDR2 is SNEGSKA (reference sequence). CDR3 length: 17 residues. CDR3 protein: CSARDLVSGVLSYEQYF. The CDR3 nucleotides read TGCAGTGCTAGAGATCTGGTTAGCGGGGTCCTCTCCTACGAGCAGTACTTC.

This clonotype was seen only a few times. The genes are TRBV5-6 and TRBJ2-1; 7 bases match TRBD1. CDR1 is SGHDT, CDR2 YYEEEE, per germline. V was pared by 4 bases and J by 3 bases, with 10 bases of the junction left unmatched. CDR3 length: 16 amino acids. The CDR3 DNA reads TGTGCCAGCAGCCCAGGACAGGAATCATACTACAATGAGCAGTTCTTC. It specifies CASSPGQESYYNEQFF.

This clonotype was detected a few times. The gene calls are TRBV5-8 and TRBJ1-1, with unresolved D. With 2 bases removed from V and 4 bases from J, the gap between germline ends came to 12 bases. This CDR3 region has 14 residues. CDR1 is SGHTS, CDR2 YDEGEE, per germline. The CDR3 loop is CASSFEDRGTEAFF. The CDR3, as DNA: TGTGCCAGCAGCTTTGAGGATCGGGGCACTGAAGCTTTCTTT.

This clonotype was counted only a few times. The chain employs TRBV28 and TRBJ2-4; D uncertain. This CDR3 is 17 amino acids long. Looked up from germline, CDR1 is MDHEN and CDR2 is SYDVKM. V dropped 3 bases and J dropped 1 base, with 16 bases sitting between them. The CDR3 DNA reads as TGTGCCAGCAGTTTCGTGTCGGCTCGTGGGGCCAAAAACATTCAGTACTTC. Its translation: CASSFVSARGAKNIQYF.

This clonotype was found many times. This chain links TRBV5-1 with TRBJ2-7; 11 bases match TRBD2. The V segment lost 4 bases and the J segment 3 bases; nucleotides outside the gene matches: 3. The germline gives CDR1 SGHRS, CDR2 YFSETQ. The length of the CDR3 is 14 residues. The CDR3, as DNA: TGCGCCAGCAGCCTGACTAGCGGGGACTACGAGCAGTACTTC. It codes for CASSLTSGDYEQYF.

This clonotype was recorded a few times. The chain joins TRBV7-8 to TRBJ2-7; 9 bases agree with TRBD1. Germline assignment: CDR1 SGHVS and CDR2 FQNEAQ. Losses at the gene ends were 4 bases for V and 2 bases for J; bases not matched to a gene: 3. This CDR3 has 14 residues. CDR3 sequence: CASSWGQGPYEQYF. The CDR3 region has the DNA TGTGCCAGCAGCTGGGGACAGGGTCCCTACGAGCAGTACTTC.

This clonotype was counted ten times or more. The gene calls are TRBV5-8 and TRBJ2-6; D uncertain. CDR1 is SGHTS, CDR2 YDEGEE, per germline. V shed 0 bases and J shed 2 bases, with 9 bases lying between them. The CDR3 consists of 16 residues. As DNA, the CDR3 is TGTGCCAGCAGCTTGGGACCTGTAGCTGGGGCCAACGTCCTGACTTTC. It yields the protein CASSLGPVAGANVLTF.

The chain is built from TRBV5-5 and TRBJ1-1; 8 bases map to TRBD1. Germline V gene lookup returns CDR1 SGHKS and CDR2 YYEKEE (reference sequence). The CDR3 runs 16 residues. V was clipped by 2 bases and J by 5 bases; unmatched bases: 11. The CDR3, as DNA: TGTGCCAGCAGCTTACAGCCAGGACAGGGTGGAACTGAAGCTTTCTTT. Its translation: CASSLQPGQGGTEAFF.

The rearrangement links TRBV12-3 or TRBV12-4 to TRBJ1-2, with D possibly TRBD1 on 6 matching bases. V lost 5 bases to trimming and J lost 2 bases, with 12 bases between them. There are 14 residues in the CDR3. The CDR3 DNA reads TGTGCCAGCAGTCCGACAGGACCCAACTATGGCTACACCTTC. It translates to CASSPTGPNYGYTF.

The chain links TRBV2 to TRBJ1-1; D remains ambiguous. The CDR3 is 12 amino acids. CDR1 and CDR2 (germline): SNHLY, FYNNEI. V was shortened by 3 bases and J by 5 bases, with 7 bases between the two germline ends. CDR3 protein: CASSDLETEAFF. CDR3 in DNA: TGTGCCAGCAGTGATTTAGAAACTGAAGCTTTCTTT.

This chain links TRBV28 with TRBJ2-5; 15 nucleotides align to TRBD2. From germline, CDR1 is MDHEN and CDR2 SYDVKM. The CDR3 is 18 amino acids. Trimming at V came to 3 bases and at J to 0 bases, leaving 5 bases not matched to a gene. The CDR3 here is CASSFGGTSGGYQETQYF. The DNA for the CDR3 is TGTGCCAGCAGTTTCGGCGGGACTAGCGGGGGGTACCAAGAGACCCAGTACTTC. Filled out from reference TRBV28 and TRBJ2-5, the complete variable domain reads DVKVTQSSRYLVKRTGEKVFLECVQDMDHENMFWYRQDPGLGLRLIYFSYDVKMKEKGDIPEGYSVSREKKERFSLILESASTNQTSMYLCASSFGGTSGGYQETQYFGPGTRLLVL.

This clonotype was picked up a small number of times. The rearrangement uses TRBV12-3 or TRBV12-4 and TRBJ2-7; D gene uncertain. V lost 0 bases, J lost 0 bases, and 9 bases lay in between. The CDR3 loop spans 15 amino acids. The CDR3 nucleotides read TGTGCCAGCAGTTTAGCATACGCCCGCTCCTACGAGCAGTACTTC. Protein product: CASSLAYARSYEQYF.

The chain joins TRBV6-2 or TRBV6-3 to TRBJ2-1; 8 positions match TRBD2. The V segment lost 6 bases and the J segment 4 bases; nucleotides outside the gene matches: 5. Germline assignment: CDR1 MNHEY and CDR2 SVGEGT. The CDR3 is 14 residues long. In DNA form, the CDR3 reads TGTGCCAGCAGGCCGGGGGGGTCGTACAATGAGCAGTTCTTC. Amino acid sequence: CASRPGGSYNEQFF.

There are many counts of this clonotype. The chain employs TRBV7-9 and TRBJ1-2; D may be TRBD1 (5 bases). Germline V gene lookup returns CDR1 SEHNR and CDR2 FQNEAQ (reference sequence). The germline V and J ends were trimmed by 4 bases and 3 bases, with 18 bases remaining between them. There are 16 residues in the CDR3. In nucleotides, the CDR3 is TGTGCCAGCAGCTCAGGAGGCCCAGCAGGGTACTATGGCTACACCTTC. Its protein is CASSSGGPAGYYGYTF.

A note on this clonotype: A read error is possible here, since a much larger clone lies one base away. The CDR3 carries no conserved terminal phenylalanine or tryptophan, so it likely arises from a read error. This rearrangement joins TRBV6-5 to TRBJ1-3, with D hard to call. The CDR3 spans 16 residues. Per the germline V gene, CDR1 is MNHEY and CDR2 is SVGAGI. Trimming removed 5 bases from V and 0 bases from J, with 14 bases in between. This chain's CDR3 is CASSPSAALSGNTIYS. The DNA of the CDR3 is TGTGCCAGCAGTCCCTCGGCAGCCCTCTCTGGAAACACCATATATTCT.

This rearrangement joins TRBV5-6 to TRBJ1-2, with D possibly TRBD1 on 5 matching bases. The CDR3 extends over 14 amino acids. V lost 2 bases and J lost 5, with 13 bases in between. Germline assignment: CDR1 SGHDT and CDR2 YYEEEE. The CDR3 DNA is TGTGCCAGCAGCTTTGGCGACAGCCCTTATGGCTACACCTTC. Amino acids: CASSFGDSPYGYTF.

The gene calls are TRBV18 and TRBJ2-1; 9 bases line up with TRBD2. CDR3 length: 16 residues. Germline V gene data show CDR1 as KGHSH and CDR2 as LQKENI. V shed 4 bases and J 5 bases; nucleotides not matched to a gene: 9. The CDR3, as DNA: TGTGCCAGCTCACTTCTTGGGCTAGCGGGGAACAATGAGCAGTTCTTC. Translation: CASSLLGLAGNNEQFF.

This clonotype was recorded only once. The gene calls are TRBV7-9 and TRBJ2-3; 7 bases are a match to TRBD2. From germline, CDR1 is SEHNR and CDR2 FQNEAQ (reference sequence). This CDR3 contains 16 residues. The V segment lost 5 bases and the J segment 6 bases; nucleotides outside the gene matches: 14. This CDR3 reads CASSPGLTGGYDTQYF. CDR3 DNA sequence: TGTGCCAGCAGCCCTGGACTAACGGGGGGTTATGATACGCAGTATTTT. Full variable domain (remainder filled in from reference TRBV7-9 and TRBJ2-3): DTGVSQNPRHKITKRGQNVTFRCDPISEHNRLYWYRQTLGQGPEFLTYFQNEAQLEKSRLLSDRFSAERPKGSFSTLEIQRTEQGDSAMYLCASSPGLTGGYDTQYFGPGTRLTVL.

This chain uses TRBV5-1 with TRBJ1-3; D perhaps matches TRBD1 (5 bases). The V end was cut by 4 bases, the J end by 1 base, with 12 bases between. The CDR3 has 15 residues. Germline CDR1 is SGHRS and CDR2 is YFSETQ. The CDR3 is CASSQSRASGNTIYF. CDR3 bases: TGCGCCAGCAGCCAAAGCAGGGCTTCTGGAAACACCATATATTTT.

This clonotype showed up just a few times. This chain links TRBV5-4 with TRBJ2-5; 7 bases map to TRBD2. Germline V gene sequence: CDR1 SGHNT, CDR2 YYREEE (reference sequence). The trim removed 3 bases at V and 1 base at J, leaving 9 bases unmatched. The CDR3 spans 16 residues. Here the CDR3 DNA reads TGTGCCAGCAGCTCCGGACTAGTCAACCCCCAAGAGACCCAGTACTTC. Translation: CASSSGLVNPQETQYF.

The sample holds a few counts of this clonotype. The V call is TRBV7-9, the J call TRBJ1-6; D unresolved. V lost 2 bases and J lost 8, with 4 bases in between. This CDR3 comprises 12 residues. The germline V gene has CDR1 SEHNR and CDR2 FQNEAQ (reference sequence). The CDR3, as DNA: TGTGCCAGCAGCTTAATAGATTCACCCCTCCACTTT. Residues: CASSLIDSPLHF.

The J gene is TRBJ1-5, the V gene TRBV5-1, with D unresolved. CDR3 length: 12 residues. CDR1 is SGHRS, CDR2 YFSETQ, per germline. V was pared by 0 bases and J by 8 bases, with 6 bases between. The CDR3 region is CASSLVAKPQHF. The CDR3 coding sequence is TGCGCCAGCAGCTTGGTTGCTAAGCCCCAGCATTTT.

This clonotype was observed at least ten times. The chain has TRBV12-3 or TRBV12-4 and TRBJ2-1; 8 nucleotides match TRBD2. The CDR3 runs 14 residues. Trimming took 6 bases from V and 7 from J; bases not matched to a gene: 8. CDR3 in DNA: TGTGCCAGCAGATCCGGGACTAGGGCTAATGAGCAGTTCTTC. As protein: CASRSGTRANEQFF.

J is TRBJ2-1 and V is TRBV12-3 or TRBV12-4; no clear D gene. V gave up 3 bases and J gave up 6 bases, with 12 bases separating them. There are 14 residues in the CDR3. The CDR3 DNA reads TGTGCCAGCAGTTTGGCCGTTTCTCCCAATGAGCAGTTCTTC. This sequence encodes CASSLAVSPNEQFF.